This T cell receptor (beta chain) originates from a study of OX40 agonist ivuxolimab in advanced cancers. The CDR3 loop spans 15 amino acids. Germline V gene data show CDR1 as MNHEY and CDR2 as SMNVEV (reference sequence). The ends were cut back, 5 bases at V and 5 bases at J, with 19 bases in the middle. TCRdb's table, derived via immunoSEQ multiplex PCR, lists solely in-frame clones and lacks some. The top ten clones hold approximately 11% of a sample with about 73,000 clones, approximately 90% of them seen once. The material sequenced was CD4+ or CD8+ T cells sorted from blood, taken in a trial of the OX40 agonist ivuxolimab. This TCR derives from an adult with an advanced solid tumor such as melanoma, head and neck, liver or kidney cancer. The chain combines TRBV27 with TRBJ2-7; weak D call: TRBD2 (5 bases). DNA of the CDR3: TGTGCCAGCAGTGGAGGCGATATTGGAGGCGACGAGCAGTACTTC. As protein: CASSGGDIGGDEQYF.